This is a list of T cell receptor beta chains from one sample in a study of blood T cell repertoires in COVID-19. Here immunoSEQ multiplex PCR was the method, and the copy in TCRdb shows in-frame clones only, minus some. In the table there are just under 95,000 clones, over 70% of which are singletons. The sample taken for sequencing was peripheral blood. These receptors all stem from a man in his fifties who had recovered from COVID-19. CDR3s include the opening cysteine and the closing phenylalanine or tryptophan. A D gene is named only where the DNA matches it firmly. A clone size is listed for some rows: how often the clone was seen (once, few, many), or a class if it is expanded.

V gene: TRBV7-3; clone size: -; J gene: TRBJ2-3; D gene: TRBD2; CDR3 DNA: TGTGCCAGCAGCTCGGGGCTAGCGGGAGTAGATACGCAGTATTTT; CDR3 protein: CASSSGLAGVDTQYF
V gene: TRBV5-4; clone size: -; J gene: TRBJ2-5; D gene: -; CDR3 DNA: TGTGCCAGCAGCTTGGCGACTAGGCGGGAAGAGACCCAGTACTTC; CDR3 protein: CASSLATRREETQYF
V gene: TRBV18; clone size: -; J gene: TRBJ2-3; D gene: -; CDR3 DNA: TGTGCCAGCTCACCGCAGACAGTAAAAATCACAGATACGCAGTATTTT; CDR3 protein: CASSPQTVKITDTQYF
V gene: TRBV27; clone size: -; J gene: TRBJ1-5; D gene: -; CDR3 DNA: TGTGCCAGCAGCAATGTCGGGGGCAATCAGCCCCAGCATTTT; CDR3 protein: CASSNVGGNQPQHF
V gene: TRBV7-9; clone size: -; J gene: TRBJ2-2; D gene: -; CDR3 DNA: TGTGCCAGCAGCTTAGCTGGCAGGGGTAACACCGGGGAGCTGTTTTTT; CDR3 protein: CASSLAGRGNTGELFF
V gene: TRBV6-5; clone size: few; J gene: TRBJ1-1; D gene: -; CDR3 DNA: TGTGCCAGCAGTTACTCCCAGGGCTCGGGAGCTGAAGCTTTCTTT; CDR3 protein: CASSYSQGSGAEAFF
V gene: TRBV4-2; clone size: -; J gene: TRBJ2-2; D gene: -; CDR3 DNA: TGTGCCAGCAGCCAGGACCCAGGGGCCGGGGAGCTGTTTTTT; CDR3 protein: CASSQDPGAGELFF
V gene: TRBV5-6; clone size: once; J gene: TRBJ2-7; D gene: -; CDR3 DNA: TGTGCCAGCAGCGGGGTGCTCGAGAGAATCGTCAGGGCCCACGAGCAGTACTTC; CDR3 protein: CASSGVLERIVRAHEQYF
V gene: TRBV5-5; clone size: few; J gene: TRBJ1-5; D gene: TRBD1; CDR3 DNA: TGTGCCAGCAGTCTGGGACAGACTCTCAATCAGCCCCAGCATTTT; CDR3 protein: CASSLGQTLNQPQHF
V gene: TRBV2; clone size: -; J gene: TRBJ2-1; D gene: -; CDR3 DNA: TGTGCCAGCAGCTTTAGCTACCTGGGTCAAGTTGAGCAGTTCTTC; CDR3 protein: CASSFSYLGQVEQFF
V gene: TRBV6-6; clone size: -; J gene: TRBJ2-1; D gene: -; CDR3 DNA: TGTGCCAGCAAGAGGGCTAGCTCCTACAATGAGCAGTTCTTC; CDR3 protein: CASKRASSYNEQFF
V gene: TRBV2; clone size: -; J gene: TRBJ2-5; D gene: TRBD1; CDR3 DNA: TGTGCCAGCAGCCTTAACCGCAGGGGGCGAGAGACCCAGTACTTC; CDR3 protein: CASSLNRRGRETQYF
V gene: TRBV7-3; clone size: -; J gene: TRBJ2-1; D gene: -; CDR3 DNA: TGTGCCAGCAGCCCTTTCCGGGACTCAGTTGATGAGCAGTTCTTC; CDR3 protein: CASSPFRDSVDEQFF
V gene: TRBV5-1; clone size: -; J gene: TRBJ2-5; D gene: -; CDR3 DNA: TGCGCCAGCAGCTTGTCGGGGCAAGAGACCCAGTACTTC; CDR3 protein: CASSLSGQETQYF
V gene: TRBV10-1; clone size: few; J gene: TRBJ1-1; D gene: TRBD1; CDR3 DNA: TGCGCCAGCAGTGCGGGACAGGGGGGAGGCACTGAAGCTTTCTTT; CDR3 protein: CASSAGQGGGTEAFF
V gene: TRBV7-2; clone size: -; J gene: TRBJ2-7; D gene: -; CDR3 DNA: TGTGCCAGCAGCAAGTCAGACGAGCAGTACTTC; CDR3 protein: CASSKSDEQYF
V gene: TRBV27; clone size: few; J gene: TRBJ1-1; D gene: -; CDR3 DNA: TGTGCCAGCAGTTTGTCAGGAAACATGAACACTGAAGCTTTCTTT; CDR3 protein: CASSLSGNMNTEAFF
V gene: TRBV7-9; clone size: -; J gene: TRBJ2-3; D gene: -; CDR3 DNA: TGTGCCAGCAGACCTAAAAGCACAGATACGCAGTATTTT; CDR3 protein: CASRPKSTDTQYF
V gene: TRBV5-1; clone size: -; J gene: TRBJ1-1; D gene: -; CDR3 DNA: TGCGCCAGCAGCACCATTGGGCAGGGGAAGTCGGCTGAAGCTTTCTTT; CDR3 protein: CASSTIGQGKSAEAFF
V gene: TRBV30; clone size: -; J gene: TRBJ1-6; D gene: -; CDR3 DNA: TGTGCCTGGAGTGTAAGCGGGGTCGGTAATTCACCCCTCCACTTT; CDR3 protein: CAWSVSGVGNSPLHF
V gene: TRBV18; clone size: -; J gene: TRBJ1-3; D gene: -; CDR3 DNA: TGTGCCAGCTCACCACCAGTACAGACGAGCTCTGGAAACACCATATATTTT; CDR3 protein: CASSPPVQTSSGNTIYF
V gene: TRBV11-3; clone size: -; J gene: TRBJ2-3; D gene: TRBD2; CDR3 DNA: TGTGCTCCAGCCAGCGGGAGGTCCGGAGATACGCAGTATTTT; CDR3 protein: CAPASGRSGDTQYF
V gene: TRBV20-1; clone size: few; J gene: TRBJ2-2; D gene: -; CDR3 DNA: TGCAGTGCTAGTAACTCCCCCGGGGAGCTGTTTTTT; CDR3 protein: CSASNSPGELFF
V gene: TRBV19; clone size: -; J gene: TRBJ2-3; D gene: TRBD2; CDR3 DNA: TGTGCCAGTAGTATCCGGGGACTAGCGATAGATACGCAGTATTTT; CDR3 protein: CASSIRGLAIDTQYF
V gene: TRBV7-9; clone size: -; J gene: TRBJ1-6; D gene: TRBD1; CDR3 DNA: TGTGCCAGCAGGTCGGGACAGGGAAATTCACCCCTCCACTTT; CDR3 protein: CASRSGQGNSPLHF
V gene: TRBV18; clone size: -; J gene: TRBJ1-1; D gene: TRBD1; CDR3 DNA: TGTGCCAGCTCACCACCTTGGAGGGGGCTCTCTGAAGCTTTCTTT; CDR3 protein: CASSPPWRGLSEAFF
V gene: TRBV27; clone size: -; J gene: TRBJ2-2; D gene: TRBD2; CDR3 DNA: TGTGCCAGCAGTCCCCTAATCCGACTAGCAAGTTCCGGGGAGCTGTTTTTT; CDR3 protein: CASSPLIRLASSGELFF
V gene: TRBV7-2; clone size: -; J gene: TRBJ2-7; D gene: -; CDR3 DNA: TGTGCCAGCAACGCGGGGAGAGACTACGAGCAGTACTTC; CDR3 protein: CASNAGRDYEQYF
V gene: TRBV7-2; clone size: -; J gene: TRBJ2-1; D gene: TRBD2; CDR3 DNA: TGTGCCAGCAGCTTAAGGTTCGGCGGGGGGACGACCTACAATGAGCAGTTCTTC; CDR3 protein: CASSLRFGGGTTYNEQFF
V gene: TRBV7-2; clone size: once; J gene: TRBJ2-5; D gene: -; CDR3 DNA: TGTGCCAGCAGCTTCCAGGGCGGTGAGACCCAGTACTTC; CDR3 protein: CASSFQGGETQYF
V gene: TRBV18; clone size: -; J gene: TRBJ1-2; D gene: -; CDR3 DNA: TGTGCCAGCTCACCCTCCACGGACTATGGCTACACCTTC; CDR3 protein: CASSPSTDYGYTF
V gene: TRBV11-2; clone size: -; J gene: TRBJ2-2; D gene: -; CDR3 DNA: TGTGCCAGCAGCTTAGTCAGCACCGGGGAGCTGTTTTTT; CDR3 protein: CASSLVSTGELFF
V gene: TRBV14; clone size: once; J gene: TRBJ2-7; D gene: TRBD1; CDR3 DNA: TGTGCCAGCAGCCAAGAGTGGGACAGGTTAGACAACGAGCAGTACTTC; CDR3 protein: CASSQEWDRLDNEQYF
V gene: TRBV5-1; clone size: -; J gene: TRBJ1-1; D gene: TRBD1; CDR3 DNA: TGCGCCAGCAGCCCCCAACTGACAGGGACTGAAGCTTTCTTT; CDR3 protein: CASSPQLTGTEAFF
V gene: TRBV5-1; clone size: -; J gene: TRBJ2-7; D gene: TRBD2; CDR3 DNA: TGCGCCAGCAGCGGGAGCGGGGGGCAGGCCGCCAGCTACGAGCAGTACTTC; CDR3 protein: CASSGSGGQAASYEQYF